This entry describes one TCR beta chain. This sample is part of a study of blood T cell repertoires in COVID-19. Overall study: The origin of the acute and convalescent COVID-19 samples was the United States, Italy and Spain. PBMCs, B-cell-depleted T cells, or T cells provided the cDNA or gDNA that made up the material.

Only in-frame clones appear in the TCRdb table, and some are missing; sequencing was by immunoSEQ multiplex PCR. The data contain roughly 220,000 clones, under 90% of them singletons. Germline V lookup: CDR1 SGHVS, CDR2 FQNEAQ. V was cut by 3 bases and J by 0 bases, with 5 bases left in between. The CDR3 consists of 14 residues. This clonotype originated in a woman aged 55-75 years who had recovered from COVID-19. J is TRBJ1-4 and V is TRBV7-8; D remains ambiguous. The sequencing sample was made of peripheral blood. The CDR3 sequence: CASSFQSTNEKLFF. The CDR3 coding sequence is TGTGCCAGCAGCTTTCAGTCAACTAATGAAAAACTGTTTTTT. Drawing the rest from reference TRBV7-8 and TRBJ1-4, the complete variable domain is GAGVSQSPRYKVAKRGQDVALRCDPISGHVSLFWYQQALGQGPEFLTYFQNEAQLDKSGLPSDRFFAERPEGSVSTLKIQRTQQEDSAVYLCASSFQSTNEKLFFGSGTQLSVL.